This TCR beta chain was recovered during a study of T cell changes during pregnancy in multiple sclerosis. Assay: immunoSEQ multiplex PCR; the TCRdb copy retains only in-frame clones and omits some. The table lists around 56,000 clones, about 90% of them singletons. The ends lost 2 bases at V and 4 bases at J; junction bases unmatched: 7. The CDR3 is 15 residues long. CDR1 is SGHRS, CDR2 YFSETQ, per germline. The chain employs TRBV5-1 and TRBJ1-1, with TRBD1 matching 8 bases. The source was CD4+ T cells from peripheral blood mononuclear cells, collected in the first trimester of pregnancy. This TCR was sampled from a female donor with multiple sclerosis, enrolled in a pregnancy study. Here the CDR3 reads CASSLGQGGGTEAFF. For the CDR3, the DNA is TGCGCCAGCAGCTTAGGACAGGGAGGTGGCACTGAAGCTTTCTTT.